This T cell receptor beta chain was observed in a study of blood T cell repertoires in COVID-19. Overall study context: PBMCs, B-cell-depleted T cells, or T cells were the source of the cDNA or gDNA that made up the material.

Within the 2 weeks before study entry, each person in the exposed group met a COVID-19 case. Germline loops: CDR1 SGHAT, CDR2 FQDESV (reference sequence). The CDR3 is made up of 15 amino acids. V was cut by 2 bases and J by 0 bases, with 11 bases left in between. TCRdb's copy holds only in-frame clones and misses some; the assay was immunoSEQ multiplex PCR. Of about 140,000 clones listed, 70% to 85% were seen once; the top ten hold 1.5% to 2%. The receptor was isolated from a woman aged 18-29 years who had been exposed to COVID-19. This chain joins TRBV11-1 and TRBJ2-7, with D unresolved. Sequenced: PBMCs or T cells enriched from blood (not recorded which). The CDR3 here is CASSLSLGSSYEQYF. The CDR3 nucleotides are TGTGCCAGCAGCTTAAGTCTTGGCAGCTCCTACGAGCAGTACTTC.